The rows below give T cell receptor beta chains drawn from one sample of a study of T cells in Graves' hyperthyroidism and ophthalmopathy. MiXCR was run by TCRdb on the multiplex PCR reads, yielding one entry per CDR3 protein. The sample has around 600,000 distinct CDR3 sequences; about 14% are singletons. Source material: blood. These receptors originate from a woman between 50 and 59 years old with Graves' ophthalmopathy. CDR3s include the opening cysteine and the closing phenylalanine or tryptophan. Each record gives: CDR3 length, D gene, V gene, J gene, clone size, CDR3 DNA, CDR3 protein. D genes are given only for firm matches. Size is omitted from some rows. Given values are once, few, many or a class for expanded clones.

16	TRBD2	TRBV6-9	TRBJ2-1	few	TGTGCCAGCAGTTACCTCCCGGGGGGGGGGAGTTATGAGCAGTTCTTC	CASSYLPGGGSYEQFF
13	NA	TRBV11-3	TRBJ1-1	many	TGTGCCAGCAGCCGCTTAAGCCACACTGAAGCTTTCTTT	CASSRLSHTEAFF
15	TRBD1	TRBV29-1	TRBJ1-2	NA	TGCGGCGTTGACGCCGGGACAGGGTCCTACTATGGCTACACCTTC	CGVDAGTGSYYGYTF
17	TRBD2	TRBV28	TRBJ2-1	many	TGTGCCAGCAGTTTGTCTCCAGGGACTAGCGACTACAATGAGCAGTTCTTC	CASSLSPGTSDYNEQFF
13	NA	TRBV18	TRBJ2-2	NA	TGTGCCAGCTCATCAGAGAACACCGGGGAGCTGTTTTTT	CASSSENTGELFF
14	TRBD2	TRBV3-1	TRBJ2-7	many	TGTGCCAGCAGCAAATCCGGGACTAGCTACGAGCAGTACTTC	CASSKSGTSYEQYF
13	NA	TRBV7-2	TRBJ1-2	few	TGTGCCAGCAGCTTTGACATTAATAATGGCTACACCTTC	CASSFDINNGYTF
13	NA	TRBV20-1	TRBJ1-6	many	TGCAGTGCTAGAGAGGGATTTTGGTCACCCCTCCACTTT	CSAREGFWSPLHF
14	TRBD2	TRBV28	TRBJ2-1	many	TGTGCCAGCAGTCCGGGAGGGTCCTACAATGAGCAGTTCTTC	CASSPGGSYNEQFF
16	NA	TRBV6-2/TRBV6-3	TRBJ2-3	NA	TGTGCCAGCAGTTACTCGATACGCCAAGTCACAGATACGCAGTATTTT	CASSYSIRQVTDTQYF
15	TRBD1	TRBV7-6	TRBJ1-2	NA	TGTGCCAGCTCAATCGGGACAGATGCTAACTATGGCTACACCTTC	CASSIGTDANYGYTF
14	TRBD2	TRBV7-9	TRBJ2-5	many	TGTGCCAGCAGCTCAGCCGGACTAGACGAGACCCAGTACTTC	CASSSAGLDETQYF
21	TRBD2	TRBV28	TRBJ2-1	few	TGTGCCAGCAGTTCCCAATGGACTAGCGGGAGAGACAAGGAAATCTACAATGAGCAGTTCTTC	CASSSQWTSGRDKEIYNEQFF
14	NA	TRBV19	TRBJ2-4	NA	TGTGCCAGTAGTACCGGCAGGGGCCAAAACATTCAGTACTTC	CASSTGRGQNIQYF
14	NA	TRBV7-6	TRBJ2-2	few	TGTGCCAGCAGCGAGACAGGGAACACCGGGGAGCTGTTTTTT	CASSETGNTGELFF
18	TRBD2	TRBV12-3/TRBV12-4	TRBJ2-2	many	TGTGCCAGCAGTTATGCGGGACTAGCGGGAGTTAACACCGGGGAGCTGTTTTTT	CASSYAGLAGVNTGELFF
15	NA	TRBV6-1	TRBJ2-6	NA	TGTGCCAGCAGCGAAGGGGAGTCTGGGGCCAACGTCCTGACTTTC	CASSEGESGANVLTF
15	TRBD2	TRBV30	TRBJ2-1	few	TGTGCCTGGAGTGTACTGGGGACTAGATACAATGAGCAGTTCTTC	CAWSVLGTRYNEQFF
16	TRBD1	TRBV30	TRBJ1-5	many	TGTGCCTGGAGTCCCCGACAGGGCTGGGGCAATCAGCCCCAGCATTTT	CAWSPRQGWGNQPQHF
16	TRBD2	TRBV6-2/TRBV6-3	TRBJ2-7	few	TGTGCCAGCAGGGGCACCCTAGCGGGGGGCCCCTACGAGCAGTACTTC	CASRGTLAGGPYEQYF
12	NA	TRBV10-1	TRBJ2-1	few	TGCGCCAGCAGTGAGGGTATCAATGAGCAGTTCTTC	CASSEGINEQFF
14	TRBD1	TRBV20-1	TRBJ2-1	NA	TGCAGTGCTAGCGAGGGGGCAGCCTACAATGAGCAGTTCTTC	CSASEGAAYNEQFF
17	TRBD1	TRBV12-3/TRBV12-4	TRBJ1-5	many	TGTGCCAGCAGCGACAGGGGAACGGATTGGGGACATCAGCCCCAGCATTTT	CASSDRGTDWGHQPQHF